This T cell receptor beta chain was found in a study of CD8 T cells in Susac syndrome. The study, taken as a whole, reports: The study recognized that its TCR sequencing and HLA analysis covered a relatively small number of individuals.

Looked up from germline, CDR1 is LNHNV and CDR2 is YYDKDF (reference sequence). V dropped 0 bases and J dropped 6 bases, with 17 bases sitting between them. The CDR3 has 17 residues. The RNA input was roughly 0.45 to 1 ug, and it was reverse transcribed with random hexamers. The method of amplification for TCR beta CDR3 was immunoSEQ multiplex PCR, covering 54 Vbeta and 13 Jbeta. A single record per CDR3 protein comes from TCRdb applying MiXCR to the immunoSEQ multiplex PCR reads. Among fewer than 350,000 distinct CDR3 sequences, roughly 85% were seen once, and the ten largest hold around 0.2%. CD8+ and CD4+ T cells circulating in blood were sequenced for TCR beta. The TEMRA cells underwent FACS enrichment, while the CD8+ and CD4+ T cells underwent negative isolation. About this clonotype itself: Antigen unknown.

The rearrangement joins TRBV15 to TRBJ2-2; a weak D match, TRBD2 (5 bases). Specimen: CD8+ T cells from PBMCs. The clonotype comes from a human donor with multiple sclerosis. The CDR3 DNA follows: TGTGCCACCAGCAGAGAGAGTTTGAGGGAGCTCGCCGGGGAGCTGTTTTTT. Its translation is CATSRESLRELAGELFF.